This T cell receptor beta chain comes out of a study of blood T cell repertoires in COVID-19. The protocol was immunoSEQ multiplex PCR, while the TCRdb copy is restricted to in-frame clones and leaves out a portion. The data contain 90,000 to 150,000 clones, 85% to 90% of them seen just once; the ten biggest clones take up 25% to 35%. The sequence derives from a man between 65 and 85 years old with active or convalescent COVID-19. Sample: peripheral blood.

The chain's CDR3 is CASSLVTGITDTQYF. The CDR3 nucleotides read TGCGCCAGCAGCTTGGTGACGGGAATCACAGATACGCAGTATTTT. The chain has TRBV5-1 and TRBJ2-3; possibly TRBD2 for D (5 bases). Trimming took off 0 bases at V and 2 bases at J, with 10 bases between the two ends. This CDR3 is 15 amino acids long. CDR1 is SGHRS, CDR2 YFSETQ, per germline.